The 6 T cell receptor beta chains in this list originate from one sample, sequenced in a study of identical twins. TCRdb ran MiXCR on the 5' RACE reads and lists one entry per CDR3 protein. The table has about 460,000 distinct CDR3 sequences, 14% seen once. These same records also appear under a second study, on yellow fever vaccine responses in identical twins.

The sample was CD4+ T cells sorted from blood. Receptors originate from a woman aged 18-35 years in good health.

This clonotype was observed many times. The chain joins TRBV2 to TRBJ2-3; D possibly corresponds to TRBD2 (5 bases). Trimming took 7 bases from V and 10 from J, leaving 18 bases between them. Per germline, CDR1 SNHLY and CDR2 FYNNEI. The CDR3 has 13 residues. CDR3 sequence: CASKSLTGMSQYF. CDR3 in DNA: TGTGCCAGCAAAAGCCTTACCGGGATGTCGCAGTATTTT.

This clonotype has just a few counts. This chain uses TRBV7-2 with TRBJ2-3; 7 positions agree with TRBD1. The CDR3 length is 15 residues. Germline V gene data show CDR1 as SGHTA and CDR2 as FQGNSA. V gave up 5 bases and J gave up 10 bases; unmatched junction bases: 15. The CDR3 is CASSATGRVKVSQYF. The CDR3 bases are TGTGCCAGCAGCGCGACAGGGCGGGTCAAGGTGTCGCAGTATTTT.

At least ten counts were recorded for this clonotype. The chain links TRBV6-2 or TRBV6-3 to TRBJ2-1, with D unclear. The V end lost 5 bases, the J end lost 3 bases, and 14 bases lay between the germline ends. The CDR3 extends over 15 amino acids. The germline CDR1 and CDR2 sequences are MNHEY and SVGEGT. The CDR3 region has the DNA TGTGCCAGCAGTAAAACCCCCCGACTCTACAATGAGCAGTTCTTC. Translated, it gives CASSKTPRLYNEQFF.

This clonotype appeared many times. The CDR3 sequence is CASSPGLAGYTDTQYF. CDR3 DNA sequence: TGTGCCAGCAGCCCGGGACTAGCGGGGTACACAGATACGCAGTATTTT. The V gene is TRBV7-9, the J gene TRBJ2-3, with 13 bases aligning to TRBD2. Losses at the gene ends were 5 bases for V and 2 bases for J; bases not matched to a gene: 4. The CDR3 contains 16 residues. Germline CDR1 and CDR2: SEHNR and FQNEAQ (reference sequence).

This clonotype appeared a few times. The chain carries TRBV5-6 and TRBJ1-2; no reliable D call. The germline V and J ends were trimmed by 1 base and 6 bases, with 10 bases remaining between them. The CDR3 spans 13 residues. Per the germline V gene, CDR1 is SGHDT and CDR2 is YYEEEE. The CDR3 reads CASSLTGIHGYTF. The CDR3 coding sequence is TGTGCCAGCAGCTTGACGGGCATACATGGCTACACCTTC.

The chain recombines TRBV19 with TRBJ1-5; TRBD1 agrees at 9 bases. This CDR3 is built from 15 residues. The germline gives CDR1 LNHDA, CDR2 SQIVND (reference sequence). V lost 5 bases, J lost 3 bases, and 5 bases stayed unmatched. In DNA, the CDR3 is TGTGCCAGTAGTTCGGGACAGGGTTACAATCAGCCCCAGCATTTT. It codes for CASSSGQGYNQPQHF.